This TCR beta chain emerged from a study of long-term antiretroviral therapy in people with HIV. V trimming: 4 bases; J trimming: 2 bases; junction bases outside the gene matches: 7. The CDR3 totals 16 residues. Germline V CDR1 and CDR2: SGHRS, YFSETQ. Assay version v3.0 of immunoSEQ was used, and it was run at survey level. Sequencing was performed with immunoSEQ multiplex PCR; in TCRdb, only in-frame clones are kept and a portion is missing. Of tens of thousands of clones listed, 75% to 90% are singletons. The starting material was unsorted PBMCs, obtained 2.3 years after starting antiretroviral therapy. This chain connects TRBV5-1 to TRBJ2-2; TRBD1 matches 8 bases. The sequence derives from a man between 35 and 55 years old with HIV. The CDR3 region is CASSPWTGTNTGELFF. Written as DNA, the CDR3 is TGCGCCAGCAGCCCGTGGACAGGGACTAACACCGGGGAGCTGTTTTTT.